These T cell receptor beta chains were read from a single sample in a study of blood T cell repertoires in COVID-19. Profiling relied on immunoSEQ multiplex PCR, and the TCRdb table lists in-frame clones only, not all of them. Altogether approximately 100,000 clones are present, nearly 90% being singletons, with the ten largest covering 6.5%. Sequenced input: peripheral blood. These receptors were obtained from a woman aged 55-70 years with acute or convalescent COVID-19. The CDR3 runs from the conserved cysteine through the conserved F or W. D genes are given only for firm matches. Not all rows give a size; the values are once, few, many and, for expanded clones, a class.

clone_size j_call d_call v_call cdr3_aa cdr3_nt
- TRBJ2-1 TRBD2 TRBV2 CASSEASSRGLAGERGEQFF TGTGCCAGCAGTGAAGCGTCAAGCCGGGGACTAGCGGGAGAAAGGGGTGAGCAGTTCTTC
once TRBJ2-2 TRBD1 TRBV5-1 CASSQGQGGGTGELFF TGCGCCAGCAGCCAAGGACAGGGGGGTGGCACCGGGGAGCTGTTTTTT
- TRBJ2-5 TRBD2 TRBV5-1 CASSFSSGPQETQYF TGCGCCAGCAGCTTTTCTAGCGGGCCCCAAGAGACCCAGTACTTC
- TRBJ1-2 - TRBV9 CASSVGVPEDYGYTF TGTGCCAGCAGCGTAGGGGTACCGGAGGACTATGGCTACACCTTC
- TRBJ1-4 - TRBV11-3 CASGHRQATNEKLFF TGTGCCAGCGGCCACCGACAGGCAACTAATGAAAAACTGTTTTTT
- TRBJ2-5 - TRBV7-9 CASSSQGLETQYF TGTGCCAGCAGCTCACAGGGATTGGAGACCCAGTACTTC
- TRBJ2-1 TRBD2 TRBV28 CASSYRTSGFYNEQFF TGTGCCAGCAGTTACCGGACTAGCGGTTTTTACAATGAGCAGTTCTTC
- TRBJ2-5 - TRBV10-1 CASSESAETQYF TGCGCCAGCAGTGAGTCGGCAGAGACCCAGTACTTC
- TRBJ2-3 TRBD2 TRBV7-8 CASSLTSGLTDTQYF TGTGCCAGCAGCTTAACTAGCGGCCTCACAGATACGCAGTATTTT
- TRBJ1-3 - TRBV7-2 CASSLGWGRSGNTIYF TGTGCCAGCAGCTTAGGGTGGGGCCGCTCTGGAAACACCATATATTTT
- TRBJ2-1 TRBD2 TRBV10-3 CAIHAGLAGHNEQFF TGTGCCATACACGCCGGACTAGCGGGCCACAATGAGCAGTTCTTC
- TRBJ2-7 TRBD2 TRBV19 CASSVGTSGSYEQYF TGTGCCAGTAGTGTCGGGACTAGCGGGAGTTACGAGCAGTACTTC
- TRBJ2-5 - TRBV7-8 CASSLLGGGPETQYF TGTGCCAGCAGCCTCCTTGGGGGGGGGCCAGAGACCCAGTACTTC
- TRBJ1-6 - TRBV5-1 CASSLAQGDYNSPLHF TGCGCCAGCAGCTTGGCCCAAGGGGACTATAATTCACCCCTCCACTTT
- TRBJ1-6 - TRBV6-1 CASSDPGNSPLHF TGTGCCAGCAGTGATCCAGGGAATTCACCCCTCCACTTT
once TRBJ1-1 - TRBV3-1/TRBV3-2 CASSQDLWTANTEAFF TGTGCCAGCAGCCAAGATCTCTGGACAGCGAACACTGAAGCTTTCTTT
- TRBJ1-6 TRBD1 TRBV6-5 CASGTENNSPLHF TGTGCCAGCGGGACAGAGAATAATTCACCCCTCCACTTT
- TRBJ2-1 - TRBV7-9 CASSSDRTQFF TGTGCCAGCAGCTCTGACAGGACTCAGTTCTTC
once TRBJ2-1 TRBD1 TRBV25-1 CASSGPVSRTGQIF TGTGCCAGCAGTGGTCCAGTTTCTAGGACAGGACAAATCTTC
- TRBJ2-1 - TRBV6-4 CASSVRLGNEQFF TGTGCCAGCAGTGTAAGACTAGGCAATGAGCAGTTCTTC
- TRBJ2-3 TRBD2 TRBV28 CASSSGSRADTQYF TGTGCCAGCAGTAGCGGGAGTAGGGCAGATACGCAGTATTTT
- TRBJ2-2 - TRBV29-1 CSVPRLGNTGELFF TGCAGCGTCCCCAGACTTGGGAACACCGGGGAGCTGTTTTTT
- TRBJ1-6 - TRBV30 CAWSLAGHNSPLHF TGTGCCTGGAGTTTGGCAGGGCATAATTCACCCCTCCACTTT
- TRBJ2-7 - TRBV28 CASSGRDRHYEQYF TGTGCCAGCAGCGGGCGGGACAGACACTACGAGCAGTACTTC
- TRBJ1-5 - TRBV5-1 CASSPDGQPQHF TGCGCCAGCAGCCCCGACGGGCAGCCCCAGCATTTT
- TRBJ1-1 - TRBV27 CASSFSPMNTEAFF TGTGCCAGCAGTTTTTCCCCCATGAACACTGAAGCTTTCTTT
- TRBJ1-5 - TRBV7-8 CASSLELSGNQPQHF TGTGCCAGCAGCTTAGAGCTTAGCGGCAATCAGCCCCAGCATTTT
- TRBJ2-1 - TRBV5-4 CASSEGGAGAPYGEQFF TGTGCCAGCAGCGAGGGGGGTGCGGGGGCCCCCTACGGTGAGCAGTTCTTC
- TRBJ1-4 - TRBV6-5 CASSYSFGRQNEKLFF TGTGCCAGCAGTTACTCGTTTGGGAGGCAGAATGAAAAACTGTTTTTT